This note documents a single T cell receptor beta chain sequence. The study recruited people aged about 18 to 95 years across approximately 24 US areas. Cohort assignment relied on participant-reported clinical history. This sample was included in a study of blood T cell repertoires in COVID-19. Overall study context: Sources were T cells, B-cell-depleted T cells, or PBMCs; the material itself was cDNA or gDNA.

Assay: immunoSEQ multiplex PCR; the TCRdb copy retains only in-frame clones and omits some. The sample yields about 250,000 clones, around 88% seen once. The germline gives CDR1 SGDLS, CDR2 YYNGEE. V was trimmed by 3 bases and J by 0 bases, leaving 16 bases between them. The CDR3 sequence is 18 residues long. Material: PBMCs or T cells enriched from blood (not recorded which). This receptor was taken from a man aged 35 to 55 who had recovered from COVID-19. The chain combines TRBV9 with TRBJ2-6; D gene uncertain. Written as DNA, the CDR3 is TGTGCCAGCAGCGCCCCGTCAGGTGTGGGCTCTGGGGCCAACGTCCTGACTTTC. Protein product: CASSAPSGVGSGANVLTF.